Shown below are 27 T cell receptor beta chains from a single sample sequenced in a study of beta chain features in type 1 diabetes. The investigators reverse transcribed all of the isolated RNA, so they sequenced expressed TCRB transcripts. Sequencing used immunoSEQ multiplex PCR; TCRdb keeps in-frame clones, though not all of them. Of under 250,000 clones listed, less than 35% are singletons. The source material was central memory CD4+ T cells from blood. Receptors were obtained from a man aged 25-40 years in good health.

The chain uses TRBV29-1 and TRBJ2-3; a weak D match, TRBD2 (5 bases). The germline V gene encodes CDR1 SQVTM and CDR2 ANQGSEA. This CDR3 is 13 amino acids long. Trimming stripped 7 bases from V and 1 base from J, with 12 bases between. The CDR3 protein is CSAIPAGTDTQYF. CDR3 DNA: TGCAGCGCTATACCAGCGGGCACAGATACGCAGTATTTT.

This clone was detected a few times. The chain recombines TRBV27 with TRBJ2-5, with D possibly being TRBD1 or TRBD2 (5 bases each). Deletions cut 5 bases from V and 7 bases from J, with 17 bases between. There are 14 residues in the CDR3. CDR1 and CDR2 from the germline V gene are MNHEY and SMNVEV (reference sequence). This CDR3 is CASSPIGGMTTQYF. CDR3 coding DNA: TGTGCCAGCAGTCCAATTGGGGGAATGACGACCCAGTACTTC.

This clone has only a few counts. This chain links TRBV7-2 with TRBJ2-7, with D possibly matching TRBD1 (5 bases). From germline, CDR1 is SGHTA and CDR2 FQGNSA. The length of the CDR3 is 14 residues. V gave up 1 base and J gave up 6 bases, with 13 bases separating them. The CDR3 reads CASSLVQDTGEQYF. The CDR3 coding sequence is TGTGCCAGCAGCTTAGTTCAGGACACCGGCGAGCAGTACTTC. Filled out from reference TRBV7-2 and TRBJ2-7, the complete variable domain reads GAGVSQSPSNKVTEKGKDVELRCDPISGHTALYWYRQSLGQGLEFLIYFQGNSAPDKSGLPSDRFSAERTGGSVSTLTIQRTQQEDSAVYLCASSLVQDTGEQYFGPGTRLTVT.

This clone was detected only a few times. The rearrangement uses TRBV6-5 and TRBJ2-7, with D hard to call. The CDR3 has 11 amino acids. Germline V lookup: CDR1 MNHEY, CDR2 SVGAGI. V was pared by 10 bases and J by 0 bases, with 7 bases between. The CDR3 DNA follows: TGTGCCATAGGCCTCTCCTACGAGCAGTACTTC. Protein: CAIGLSYEQYF.

This chain joins TRBV30 and TRBJ2-3, with D possibly being TRBD2 (5 bases). Per germline, CDR1 GTSNPN and CDR2 SVGIG (reference sequence). The CDR3 sequence is 13 residues long. The germline V and J ends were trimmed by 2 bases and 1 base, with 7 bases remaining between them. CDR3 amino acids: CAWSWGGTDTQYF. The CDR3 DNA reads TGTGCCTGGAGTTGGGGAGGCACAGATACGCAGTATTTT.

The chain carries TRBV19 and TRBJ1-2; D uncertain. Germline assignment: CDR1 LNHDA and CDR2 SQIVND (reference sequence). Trimming removed 1 base from V and 4 bases from J, with 7 bases in between. The CDR3 sequence is 13 residues long. The CDR3 nucleotides are TGTGCCAGTAGTATAGCCGGCTCCTATGGCTACACCTTC. Its translation: CASSIAGSYGYTF. Complete variable domain (other parts from reference TRBV19 and TRBJ1-2): DGGITQSPKYLFRKEGQNVTLSCEQNLNHDAMYWYRQDPGQGLRLIYYSQIVNDFQKGDIAEGYSVSREKKESFPLTVTSAQKNPTAFYLCASSIAGSYGYTFGSGTRLTVV.

The chain is built from TRBV11-2 and TRBJ2-5, with 7 nucleotides matching TRBD1. Germline loops: CDR1 SGHAT, CDR2 FQNNGV. The CDR3 consists of 16 residues. The J segment lost 5 bases and the V segment lost 6 bases, leaving 15 bases of the junction unmatched. The CDR3: CASRGPSRGKDETQYF. CDR3 bases: TGTGCCAGCAGGGGCCCGAGCAGGGGGAAAGATGAGACCCAGTACTTC.

V gene TRBV30 combines with J gene TRBJ1-1, with TRBD1 as a possible D gene (6 bases). Germline-derived CDR1 and CDR2 are GTSNPN and SVGIG (reference sequence). V gave up 0 bases and J gave up 1 base, with 12 bases separating them. The CDR3 runs 15 residues. The CDR3 coding sequence is TGTGCCTGGAGTGTAAGGGGGGGACGGAACACTGAAGCTTTCTTT. Translated: CAWSVRGGRNTEAFF.

V is TRBV5-1 and J is TRBJ2-7, with 7 bases fitting TRBD1. CDR1 is SGHRS, CDR2 YFSETQ, per germline. Trimming took 4 bases from V and 6 from J; bases not matched to a gene: 10. CDR3 size: 14 residues. Here the CDR3 reads CASSPAGGPFEQYF. CDR3 nucleotide sequence: TGCGCCAGCAGCCCCGCAGGGGGTCCGTTCGAGCAGTACTTC. Complete variable domain (other parts from reference TRBV5-1 and TRBJ2-7): KAGVTQTPRYLIKTRGQQVTLSCSPISGHRSVSWYQQTPGQGLQFLFEYFSETQRNKGNFPGRFSGRQFSNSRSEMNVSTLELGDSALYLCASSPAGGPFEQYFGPGTRLTVT.

This clone was seen a handful of times. This rearrangement joins TRBV30 to TRBJ2-3; D ambiguous. The V end was cut by 2 bases, the J end by 3 bases, with 12 bases between. This CDR3 has 14 residues. Looked up from germline, CDR1 is GTSNPN and CDR2 is SVGIG (reference sequence). The DNA for the CDR3 is TGTGCCTGGAGTAAAGGGTCGGTGACAGATACGCAGTATTTT. Residues: CAWSKGSVTDTQYF.

This sequence joins TRBV7-2 and TRBJ2-7; D is unresolved. This CDR3 has 14 amino acids. V was trimmed by 4 bases and J by 2 bases, leaving 12 bases between them. The germline V gene encodes CDR1 SGHTA and CDR2 FQGNSA. The CDR3 DNA reads as TGTGCCAGCAGCTCCGAGATCCCTACCTACGAGCAGTACTTC. It translates to CASSSEIPTYEQYF.

This chain's CDR3 is CSVAGANTEAFF. The CDR3 DNA follows: TGCAGCGTTGCTGGGGCGAACACTGAAGCTTTCTTT. The rearrangement joins TRBV29-1 to TRBJ1-1; possible D gene TRBD1, 5 bases. The CDR3 totals 12 residues. V lost 4 bases and J lost 1, with 7 bases in between. Germline V gene data show CDR1 as SQVTM and CDR2 as ANQGSEA. Supplemented by reference TRBV29-1 and TRBJ1-1, the full variable domain reads SAVISQKPSRDICQRGTSLTIQCQVDSQVTMMFWYRQQPGQSLTLIATANQGSEATYESGFVIDKFPISRPNLTFSTLTVSNMSPEDSSIYLCSVAGANTEAFFGQGTRLTVV.

Only a few counts were recorded for this clone. The genes are TRBV29-1 and TRBJ2-2, with a possible D match to TRBD1 (6 bases). The CDR3 runs to 16 residues. The germline V gene encodes CDR1 SQVTM and CDR2 ANQGSEA. The V and J ends lost 0 bases and 7 bases respectively, with 18 bases between them. The CDR3 DNA sequence: TGCAGCGTTGAAGAAGCCAGGGGCCTTCAGGACGGGGAGCTGTTTTTT. Its protein is CSVEEARGLQDGELFF.

The chain has TRBV7-2 and TRBJ1-5; no definite D call. Germline lookup yields CDR1 SGHTA and CDR2 FQGNSA. The CDR3 spans 15 residues. V gave up 1 base and J gave up 0 bases, with 7 bases separating them. The DNA of the CDR3 is TGTGCCAGCAGCTTAGGCCCCTATAGCAATCAGCCCCAGCATTTT. The encoded protein is CASSLGPYSNQPQHF.

The rearrangement uses TRBV25-1 and TRBJ2-1; D is unclear. From germline, CDR1 is MGHDK and CDR2 SYGVNS. Trimming stripped 4 bases from V and 6 bases from J, with 16 bases between. The CDR3 is 15 residues long. Here the CDR3 DNA reads TGTGCCAGCAGTGTAAACGTCGGAACTCCCAATGAGCAGTTCTTC. Its translation is CASSVNVGTPNEQFF.

A few counts support this clone. The V and J genes are TRBV5-4 and TRBJ2-5; 11 positions agree with TRBD2. The CDR3 runs 15 residues. Germline CDR1 is SGHNT and CDR2 is YYREEE (reference sequence). V dropped 2 bases and J dropped 4; count of bases not matched to a gene: 4. The CDR3 nucleotides read TGTGCCAGCAGCTTTATTAGCGGGAGGGGAGAGACCCAGTACTTC. As protein: CASSFISGRGETQYF.

V usage is TRBV5-4 and J usage is TRBJ2-1, with 10 bases identical to TRBD2. The CDR3 length is 15 residues. V was pared by 4 bases and J by 6 bases, with 7 bases of the junction left unmatched. In germline, CDR1 is SGHNT, CDR2 YYREEE (reference sequence). This CDR3 is CASSRLAGTSNEQFF. For the CDR3, the DNA is TGTGCCAGCAGCCGACTAGCGGGTACCTCCAATGAGCAGTTCTTC.

This sequence joins TRBV6-5 and TRBJ1-1; no clear D gene. Germline CDR1 reads MNHEY; CDR2 reads SVGAGI. The CDR3 runs to 15 residues. The V end lost 1 base, the J end lost 1 base, and 10 bases lay between the germline ends. The CDR3 DNA reads as TGTGCCAGCAGTTACTTAGGCACGCAGAACACTGAAGCTTTCTTT. It translates to CASSYLGTQNTEAFF.

The V gene is TRBV5-1, the J gene TRBJ1-6; TRBD1 might be the D (5 bases). This CDR3 spans 16 amino acids. V dropped 4 bases and J dropped 4 bases, with 15 bases sitting between them. Germline CDR1 is SGHRS and CDR2 is YFSETQ. For the CDR3, the DNA is TGCGCCAGCAGCCCGAAGAGGGGAGGGTATAATTCACCCCTCCACTTT. Amino acid sequence: CASSPKRGGYNSPLHF. Full variable domain (remainder filled in from reference TRBV5-1 and TRBJ1-6): KAGVTQTPRYLIKTRGQQVTLSCSPISGHRSVSWYQQTPGQGLQFLFEYFSETQRNKGNFPGRFSGRQFSNSRSEMNVSTLELGDSALYLCASSPKRGGYNSPLHFGNGTRLTVT.

This clone was picked up a small number of times. The V call is TRBV30, the J call TRBJ2-5, with D hard to call. Germline-derived CDR1 and CDR2 are GTSNPN and SVGIG (reference sequence). This CDR3 spans 13 amino acids. The ends were cut back, 1 base at V and 0 bases at J, with 6 bases in the middle. CDR3 bases: TGTGCCTGGAGTGCAGACAACCAAGAGACCCAGTACTTC. As protein: CAWSADNQETQYF.

The rearrangement links TRBV7-9 to TRBJ1-1; no firm D call. Germline V gene lookup returns CDR1 SEHNR and CDR2 FQNEAQ (reference sequence). There are 13 residues in the CDR3. The V end was cut by 3 bases, the J end by 2 bases, with 7 bases between. Written as DNA, the CDR3 is TGTGCCAGCAGCTTCCAGTCTAACACTGAAGCTTTCTTT. Residues: CASSFQSNTEAFF.

V is TRBV1 and J is TRBJ2-3. TRBV1 is annotated as a pseudogene. The CDR3 loop spans 16 amino acids. This CDR3 is CTSSQVEPPSTDTQYF. The CDR3 DNA is TGCACCAGCAGCCAAGTTGAACCCCCCAGCACAGATACGCAGTATTTT.

The chain is built from TRBV7-2 and TRBJ2-7; 9 nucleotides line up with TRBD2. Germline V gene data show CDR1 as SGHTA and CDR2 as FQGNSA. The V and J ends lost 7 bases and 2 bases, in that order; junction bases with no gene match: 12. The CDR3 has 16 residues. CDR3: CASTLLGAGGPYEQYF. CDR3 in DNA: TGTGCCAGCACCCTGCTGGGGGCGGGAGGGCCCTACGAGCAGTACTTC.

This clone came up a few times. The J gene is TRBJ2-3, the V gene TRBV10-3; D is unresolved. CDR3 length: 16 amino acids. From germline, CDR1 is ENHRY and CDR2 SYGVKD. Trimming removed 0 bases from V and 0 bases from J, with 10 bases in between. The CDR3 region is CAISESGKSSTDTQYF. CDR3 nucleotides: TGTGCCATCAGTGAGTCGGGCAAGTCGAGCACAGATACGCAGTATTTT.

Regarding this clone: With a far larger clone one base away, a read error is the likely cause. This sequence joins TRBV11-2 and TRBJ2-7; D is undetermined. The CDR3 runs to 14 residues. Germline V CDR1 and CDR2: SGHAT, FQNNGV. V was pared by 3 bases and J by 0 bases, with 9 bases between. This CDR3 reads CASSFRFRSYEQYF. The CDR3 DNA reads as TGTGCCAGCAGCTTTCGGTTCCGCTCCTACGAGCAGTACTTC.

This clone was detected a few times. A far larger clone lies a single base away; this is likely a read error. This CDR3 is also generated by other DNA sequences in the sample. The DNA for the CDR3 is TGTGCCAGCTCACCAAGCCGGGACCGGGACAATGAGCAGTTCTTC. Residues: CASSPSRDRDNEQFF. The chain links TRBV18 to TRBJ2-1; TRBD1 or TRBD2 may be the D gene (5 bases each). Deletions cut 2 bases from V and 5 bases from J, with 13 bases between. Germline CDR1 is KGHSH and CDR2 is LQKENI. The CDR3 is made up of 15 amino acids.

This clone has at least ten counts. The chain joins TRBV9 to TRBJ2-7, with D perhaps TRBD1 or TRBD2 (5 bases each). Germline CDR1 is SGDLS and CDR2 is YYNGEE. V lost 7 bases to trimming and J lost 4 bases, with 9 bases between them. The CDR3 length is 11 residues. The CDR3 region is CASSREYEQYF. The CDR3 bases are TGTGCCAGCTCCAGGGAGTACGAGCAGTACTTC.